The entry below describes one TCR beta chain. Its antigen is unknown. Within the sample, other DNA sequences also encode this same CDR3. CD45RO-negative cells were positively selected for CCR7, leaving out terminally differentiated effector memory CD45RA+ cells. Everyone who donated was a Caucasian adult who lived in Nashville, Tennessee. The sample comes from a study of shared clonotypes between healthy human individuals. Study information: The plates for each donor numbered three CD4 naive, three CD4 memory, two CD8 naive and one CD8 memory. Overall study findings and caveats: Sequencing depth was a factor that was expected to affect clonotype sharing among donors.

The run depth of the assay was deep. Here immunoSEQ multiplex PCR was the method, and the copy in TCRdb shows in-frame clones only, minus some. Among a few million clones listed, about 93% were seen once. This TCR came from a man aged 18-30 years in good health. Some clones in this sample may be carry-over from other donors' samples. Sequencing was done on a sample of naive CD8+ T cells from PBMCs.

CDR3 sequence: CASSAGTGGPYEQYF. CDR3 sequence (DNA): TGTGCCAGCAGCGCCGGGACAGGGGGCCCCTACGAGCAGTACTTC. The J gene is TRBJ2-7, the V gene TRBV9; 12 bases are a match to TRBD1. This CDR3 is 15 amino acids long. The germline gives CDR1 SGDLS, CDR2 YYNGEE. With 3 bases clipped from V and 2 bases from J, the junction kept 3 bases outside the gene matches.